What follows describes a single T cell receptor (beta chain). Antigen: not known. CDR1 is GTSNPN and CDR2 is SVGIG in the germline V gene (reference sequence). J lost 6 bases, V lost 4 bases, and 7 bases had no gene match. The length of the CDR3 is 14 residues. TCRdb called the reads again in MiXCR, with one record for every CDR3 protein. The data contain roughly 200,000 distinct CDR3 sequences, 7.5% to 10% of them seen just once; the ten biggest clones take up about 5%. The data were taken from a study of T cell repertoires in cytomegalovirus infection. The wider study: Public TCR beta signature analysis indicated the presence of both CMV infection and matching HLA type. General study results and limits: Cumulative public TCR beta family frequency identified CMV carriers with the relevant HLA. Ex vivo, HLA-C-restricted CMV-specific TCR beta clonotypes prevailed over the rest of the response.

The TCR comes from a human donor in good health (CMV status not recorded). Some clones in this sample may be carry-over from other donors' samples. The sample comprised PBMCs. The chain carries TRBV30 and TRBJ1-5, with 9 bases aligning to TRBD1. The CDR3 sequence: CAWTEQGATQPQHF. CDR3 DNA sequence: TGTGCCTGGACCGAACAGGGGGCCACTCAGCCCCAGCATTTT.